These 27 T cell receptor beta chains came from one sample sequenced in a study of cytomegalovirus exposure and HLA in healthy donors. 60 Vbeta and 13 Jbeta primers were used in PCR. Sequencing used immunoSEQ multiplex PCR; TCRdb keeps in-frame clones, though not all of them. The sample carries some 170,000 clones, about four fifths recorded once. The material sequenced was PBMCs. All receptors come from a male donor in good health and CMV-seronegative.

The chain recombines TRBV9 with TRBJ2-1, with TRBD1 matching over 8 bases. With 5 bases clipped from V and 7 bases from J, the junction kept 5 bases outside the gene matches. The germline gives CDR1 SGDLS, CDR2 YYNGEE. The CDR3 covers 13 residues. In nucleotides, the CDR3 is TGTGCCAGCAGTGCAGGGGGCCGGAATGAGCAGTTCTTC. Protein: CASSAGGRNEQFF.

The V and J genes are TRBV13 and TRBJ1-2; unclear D gene. Germline assignment: CDR1 PRHDT and CDR2 FYEKMQ (reference sequence). Trimming stripped 5 bases from V and 4 bases from J, with 8 bases between. The CDR3 extends over 12 amino acids. CDR3 sequence reads: CASSPGSYGYTF. CDR3 sequence (DNA): TGTGCCAGCAGCCCGGGATCCTATGGCTACACCTTC.

This clone came up a few times. V and J are TRBV6-5 and TRBJ1-3, with 7 bases lining up with TRBD1. In germline, CDR1 is MNHEY, CDR2 SVGAGI. The CDR3 runs to 15 residues. V trimming: 6 bases; J trimming: 4 bases; junction bases outside the gene matches: 9. The CDR3 reads CASRISGGGGNTIYF. The CDR3 nucleotides are TGTGCCAGCAGAATCTCAGGGGGAGGAGGAAACACCATATATTTT.

Only a few counts were recorded for this clone. The CDR3 here is CASSDSKRGNTEAFF. DNA for the CDR3: TGTGCCAGCAGTGATTCAAAAAGGGGGAACACTGAAGCTTTCTTT. This chain links TRBV25-1 with TRBJ1-1; possibly TRBD1 for D (5 bases). Deletions cut 3 bases from V and 1 base from J, with 12 bases between. The CDR3 is made up of 15 amino acids. CDR1 and CDR2 from the germline V gene are MGHDK and SYGVNS.

The chain has TRBV4-1 and TRBJ1-3, with no clear D. Germline V CDR1 and CDR2: MGHRA, YSYEKL. This CDR3 is 15 amino acids long. Trimming left V 1 base short and J 4 bases short, with 11 bases between. This CDR3 reads CASSQGGGGGNTIYF. As DNA, the CDR3 is TGCGCCAGCAGCCAAGGAGGTGGAGGGGGAAACACCATATATTTT.

The V gene is TRBV28, the J gene TRBJ1-6; TRBD1 might be the D (6 bases). The V end was cut by 2 bases, the J end by 9 bases, with 17 bases between. Germline V gives CDR1 MDHEN, CDR2 SYDVKM. The CDR3 loop spans 16 amino acids. For the CDR3, the DNA is TGTGCCAGCAGTTTAGATTTGTCGGACAGTAGTTCACCCCTCCACTTT. Translating it yields CASSLDLSDSSSPLHF.

The chain couples TRBV27 to TRBJ1-5; D gene ambiguous. The CDR3 is made up of 14 amino acids. Germline CDR1 MNHEY, CDR2 SMNVEV (reference sequence). V was pared by 5 bases and J by 1 base, with 9 bases between. The CDR3 nucleotides read TGTGCCAGCAGTATTACACGAAGCAATCAGCCCCAGCATTTT. It codes for CASSITRSNQPQHF.

The chain couples TRBV25-1 to TRBJ2-3; TRBD2 is a possible D gene (7 bases). The CDR3 is 12 residues long. Germline values: CDR1 MGHDK, CDR2 SYGVNS. V was shortened by 6 bases and J by 14 bases, with 18 bases between the two germline ends. The CDR3, as DNA: TGTGCCAGCAGCGCGCGAGGGGGGGGCGGGTATTTT. This encodes CASSARGGGGYF.

This clone was seen a handful of times. The chain employs TRBV6-5 and TRBJ1-5, with 8 bases that match TRBD1. The CDR3 is made up of 15 amino acids. J lost 5 bases, V lost 7 bases, and 10 bases had no gene match. In germline, CDR1 is MNHEY, CDR2 SVGAGI. CDR3 sequence reads: CASKGVGTGDQPQHF. The CDR3 bases are TGTGCCAGCAAGGGGGTTGGGACAGGCGATCAGCCCCAGCATTTT.

The CDR3 DNA reads TGTGCCAGCAGCTTAGACAGGGACAGGGGGCCCTCGGGCTATGGCTACACCTTC. It specifies CASSLDRDRGPSGYGYTF. The chain recombines TRBV11-2 with TRBJ1-2; 12 bases align to TRBD1. Germline CDR1 is SGHAT and CDR2 is FQNNGV. The CDR3 has 18 amino acids. With 0 bases clipped from V and 4 bases from J, the junction kept 9 bases outside the gene matches.

This chain links TRBV7-3 with TRBJ2-1; TRBD2 matches at 11 bases. The CDR3 is 17 residues long. CDR1 is SGHTA and CDR2 is FQGTGA in the germline V gene. The V and J ends lost 4 bases and 3 bases, in that order; junction bases with no gene match: 8. The CDR3 reads CASSSTYGLAGYNEQFF. CDR3 in DNA: TGTGCCAGCAGCTCTACTTATGGACTAGCGGGCTACAATGAGCAGTTCTTC.

The chain is built from TRBV7-2 and TRBJ2-3; D uncertain. The CDR3 is 12 residues long. V gave up 3 bases and J gave up 5 bases, with 6 bases separating them. The germline CDR1 and CDR2 sequences are SGHTA and FQGNSA. CDR3 nucleotide sequence: TGTGCCAGCAGCTTCTATGGAGATACGCAGTATTTT. It specifies CASSFYGDTQYF.

As for this clone: At one end, the junction sequence differs from germline, possibly due to a read error. Other DNA variants within this sample encode the same CDR3. The rearrangement joins TRBV28 to TRBJ1-2; 8 bases fit TRBD1. Germline values: CDR1 MDHEN, CDR2 SYDVKM. The CDR3 is 15 residues long. The CDR3 bases are TGCGCCACCGCCATCCGACAGGGGCGGCGTTTTGGCTACACCTTC. This gives the protein CATAIRQGRRFGYTF.

This sequence joins TRBV28 and TRBJ2-7; 12 bases line up with TRBD2. The CDR3 covers 15 residues. Trimming at V came to 8 bases and at J to 3 bases, leaving 8 bases not matched to a gene. CDR1 is MDHEN, CDR2 SYDVKM, per germline. The CDR3 region has the DNA TGTGCCAGCTCTAGCGGGAGGGCCCCTATCTACGAGCAGTACTTC. It codes for CASSSGRAPIYEQYF.

This sequence joins TRBV6-5 and TRBJ1-5; tentative D call: TRBD1 (5 bases). V was trimmed by 2 bases and J by 7 bases, leaving 12 bases between them. CDR1 MNHEY and CDR2 SVGAGI come from the germline V gene. The CDR3 is made up of 14 amino acids. The CDR3 coding sequence is TGTGCCAGCAGTTACGGGGGGTCGGAACAGCCCCAGCATTTT. The encoded protein is CASSYGGSEQPQHF.

V gene TRBV4-2 combines with J gene TRBJ1-1; no definite D call. The CDR3 runs 13 residues. Germline-derived CDR1 and CDR2 are LGHNA and YNFKEQ. The V end was cut by 0 bases, the J end by 7 bases, with 9 bases between. The CDR3, as DNA: TGTGCCAGCAGCCAAGATGAAACGGGTGAAGCTTTCTTT. It is translated as CASSQDETGEAFF.

The chain employs TRBV5-1 and TRBJ2-1; TRBD2 matches at 14 bases. This CDR3 region has 16 residues. The V and J ends lost 3 bases and 6 bases, in that order; junction bases with no gene match: 5. In germline, CDR1 is SGHRS, CDR2 YFSETQ. The CDR3 coding sequence is TGCGCCAGCAGCTCGACCGGGACTAGCGGGGGCAATGAGCAGTTCTTC. This sequence encodes CASSSTGTSGGNEQFF.

The chain is built from TRBV30 and TRBJ1-2, with D possibly TRBD1 on 6 matching bases. CDR3 length: 14 residues. CDR1 is GTSNPN and CDR2 is SVGIG in the germline V gene (reference sequence). The V end was cut by 2 bases, the J end by 0 bases, with 10 bases between. The CDR3 sequence is CAWSRTASNYGYTF. DNA of the CDR3: TGTGCCTGGAGTAGGACAGCTTCTAACTATGGCTACACCTTC.

V usage is TRBV9 and J usage is TRBJ2-7, with 8 positions matching TRBD2. The CDR3 contains 15 residues. Losses at the gene ends were 4 bases for V and 1 base for J; bases not matched to a gene: 7. Germline CDR1 is SGDLS and CDR2 is YYNGEE. The CDR3 DNA sequence: TGTGCCAGCAGCCCTTCAGCGGGGGCGTCCTACGAGCAGTACTTC. Its protein product is CASSPSAGASYEQYF.

The chain recombines TRBV5-1 with TRBJ2-4; TRBD1 matches 7 bases. V lost 5 bases, J lost 8 bases, and 7 bases stayed unmatched. The CDR3 consists of 13 residues. Germline lookup yields CDR1 SGHRS and CDR2 YFSETQ. The CDR3 spells CASRPHTGDIQYF. The CDR3 DNA follows: TGCGCCAGCAGGCCGCACACAGGGGACATTCAGTACTTC.

The chain has TRBV4-2 and TRBJ2-2; possible D gene TRBD2, 5 bases. The CDR3 contains 16 residues. Germline V gives CDR1 LGHNA, CDR2 YNFKEQ. The germline V and J ends were trimmed by 0 bases and 0 bases, with 8 bases remaining between them. The CDR3 spells CASSQDLAANTGELFF. DNA of the CDR3: TGTGCCAGCAGCCAAGACCTAGCAGCGAACACCGGGGAGCTGTTTTTT.

The chain is built from TRBV4-1 and TRBJ1-2; D might be TRBD1 (6 bases). The CDR3 loop spans 15 amino acids. Germline loops: CDR1 MGHRA, CDR2 YSYEKL. V was trimmed by 0 bases and J by 4 bases, leaving 12 bases between them. DNA of the CDR3: TGCGCCAGCAGCCAAGATGACAGGCTCACCTATGGCTACACCTTC. The encoded protein is CASSQDDRLTYGYTF.

This clone has a handful of counts. V is TRBV5-6 and J is TRBJ2-3; perhaps TRBD2 as D (5 bases). V shed 2 bases and J shed 5 bases, with 15 bases lying between them. Germline V gene data show CDR1 as SGHDT and CDR2 as YYEEEE. This CDR3 is built from 15 residues. DNA for the CDR3: TGTGCCAGCAGCTTTTCCCCGGGGATCGGAGATACGCAGTATTTT. It yields the protein CASSFSPGIGDTQYF.

The V and J genes are TRBV28 and TRBJ2-1; 8 nucleotides line up with TRBD1. The CDR3 is made up of 15 amino acids. In germline, CDR1 is MDHEN, CDR2 SYDVKM. Trimming at V came to 5 bases and at J to 1 base, leaving 4 bases not matched to a gene. CDR3 loop: CASSQDRGSYNEQFF. The CDR3 DNA is TGTGCCAGCAGTCAAGACAGGGGTTCCTACAATGAGCAGTTCTTC.

The gene calls are TRBV30 and TRBJ2-5; a possible D gene is TRBD1 (6 bases). The V end was cut by 8 bases, the J end by 3 bases, with 16 bases between. Germline V CDR1 and CDR2: GTSNPN, SVGIG (reference sequence). CDR3 size: 13 residues. CDR3 nucleotide sequence: TGTGCCCGAACCCTAGCAGGGGAAGAGACCCAGTACTTC. This translates into CARTLAGEETQYF.

The V and J genes are TRBV30 and TRBJ1-2, with a possible D match to TRBD1 (5 bases). CDR1 is GTSNPN and CDR2 is SVGIG in the germline V gene (reference sequence). Trimming removed 1 base at V and 3 bases at J, with 12 bases between. The CDR3 covers 14 residues. The CDR3: CAWSGGHRDYGYTF. CDR3 nucleotide sequence: TGTGCCTGGAGTGGAGGACATAGAGACTATGGCTACACCTTC.

This chain uses TRBV6-1 with TRBJ1-1; the D is unclear. The V gene's germline CDR1 is MNHNS and CDR2 SASEGT. CDR3 size: 15 residues. The V gene lost 1 base and the J gene lost 3 bases, with 12 bases spanning the gap. CDR3 residues: CASSEDRFIYTEAFF. The DNA for the CDR3 is TGTGCCAGCAGTGAAGACAGATTCATTTACACTGAAGCTTTCTTT.